These 9 T cell receptor beta chains came from one sample sequenced in a study of cytomegalovirus exposure and HLA in healthy donors. Both 60 Vbeta primers and 13 Jbeta primers went into the PCR. Here immunoSEQ multiplex PCR was the method, and the copy in TCRdb shows in-frame clones only, minus some. The profile covers around 170,000 clones, with over 75% appearing a single time and 1% taken by the ten largest. The source material was PBMCs. These receptors originate from a woman aged 45 to 65 in good health and CMV-seropositive.

The sample holds a few counts of this clone. The chain has TRBV6-5 and TRBJ2-6; D remains ambiguous. The germline V gene encodes CDR1 MNHEY and CDR2 SVGAGI. Trimming removed 6 bases at V and 2 bases at J, with 11 bases between. The CDR3 has 15 amino acids. CDR3 amino acids: CASRPPRAGANVLTF. CDR3 sequence (DNA): TGTGCCAGCAGACCTCCCCGCGCTGGGGCCAACGTCCTGACTTTC.

The chain is built from TRBV7-2 and TRBJ2-1; the match to TRBD2 covers 7 bases. Germline V gene sequence: CDR1 SGHTA, CDR2 FQGNSA. Trimming cost V 4 bases and J 9 bases; bases outside gene matches: 12. The CDR3 loop spans 15 amino acids. CDR3 sequence reads: CASSWDREARGEQFF. DNA for the CDR3: TGTGCCAGCAGCTGGGACCGGGAGGCCCGGGGTGAGCAGTTCTTC.

This sequence joins TRBV28 and TRBJ1-1; no definite D call. Germline V CDR1 and CDR2: MDHEN, SYDVKM. The CDR3 extends over 14 amino acids. Trimming shortened V by 0 bases and J by 7 bases, and 12 bases separated the two germline ends. CDR3 residues: CASSLWERGNEAFF. The CDR3 DNA reads TGTGCCAGCAGTTTATGGGAACGAGGGAATGAAGCTTTCTTT.

This clone was seen only once. This chain uses TRBV28 with TRBJ2-7; 8 nucleotides line up with TRBD1. The CDR3 is 16 residues long. Germline values: CDR1 MDHEN, CDR2 SYDVKM. The V segment lost 5 bases and the J segment 1 base; nucleotides outside the gene matches: 10. The CDR3 reads CASSTTRQGPSYEQYF. CDR3 DNA sequence: TGTGCCAGCAGTACTACGAGACAGGGGCCATCCTACGAGCAGTACTTC. Full variable domain (remainder filled in from reference TRBV28 and TRBJ2-7): DVKVTQSSRYLVKRTGEKVFLECVQDMDHENMFWYRQDPGLGLRLIYFSYDVKMKEKGDIPEGYSVSREKKERFSLILESASTNQTSMYLCASSTTRQGPSYEQYFGPGTRLTVT.

The rearrangement links TRBV6-5 to TRBJ1-2, with 8 bases identical to TRBD1. Trimming took 3 bases from V and 4 from J; bases not matched to a gene: 10. CDR1 is MNHEY and CDR2 is SVGAGI in the germline V gene. The CDR3 is 16 amino acids. The CDR3 protein is CASSYLVGQGGYGYTF. The CDR3 bases are TGTGCCAGCAGTTATTTAGTTGGACAGGGCGGCTATGGCTACACCTTC.

The rearrangement uses TRBV28 and TRBJ1-2; D call uncertain. Germline CDR1 reads MDHEN; CDR2 reads SYDVKM. Trimming cost V 4 bases and J 8 bases, with 11 bases left between them. The CDR3 loop spans 12 amino acids. Written as DNA, the CDR3 is TGTGCCAGCAGTTCATTTCTGCGGGGCTACACCTTC. Translation gives CASSSFLRGYTF.

The chain couples TRBV7-2 to TRBJ2-3, with D possibly TRBD2 on 6 matching bases. V lost 3 bases and J 4 bases, leaving 8 bases between the germline ends. Germline V CDR1 and CDR2: SGHTA, FQGNSA. This CDR3 is 13 amino acids long. The CDR3 DNA is TGTGCCAGCAGCTTTACGGGAGCAGATACGCAGTATTTT. This gives the protein CASSFTGADTQYF.

This clone was seen only once. V gene TRBV6-5 combines with J gene TRBJ2-5; weak D call: TRBD2 (5 bases). V lost 6 bases and J 4 bases, leaving 12 bases between the germline ends. This CDR3 has 13 amino acids. Germline values: CDR1 MNHEY, CDR2 SVGAGI. The CDR3 sequence: CASRPPGGETQYF. The CDR3 DNA follows: TGTGCCAGCAGACCCCCCGGAGGAGAGACCCAGTACTTC.

Details on this clone: The junction does not match germline at one end; this may be a read error. This chain joins TRBV7-9 and TRBJ2-7, with D perhaps matching TRBD1 (6 bases). The CDR3 consists of 14 residues. Looked up from germline, CDR1 is SEHNR and CDR2 is FQNEAQ (reference sequence). CDR3 loop: CSSSADRPVYEQYF. The DNA for the CDR3 is TGTTCCAGCAGCGCTGACAGGCCAGTCTACGAGCAGTACTTC.